The present T cell receptor beta chain was sequenced within a study of technical replicates of blood from a handful of donors. Per germline, CDR1 SNHLY and CDR2 FYNNEI. V shed 5 bases and J 2 bases; nucleotides not matched to a gene: 8. This CDR3 is built from 16 residues. Assay: immunoSEQ multiplex PCR; the TCRdb copy retains only in-frame clones and omits some. This repertoire shows approximately 81,000 clones, about 94% found once; its top ten account for 0.35% to 0.45%. The sequence derives from a human donor in good health. Sequenced: T cells isolated from PBMCs. The rearrangement joins TRBV2 to TRBJ2-2; 7 positions agree with TRBD2. In DNA, the CDR3 is TGTGCCAGCAGTCTCGAGGGAGGGCCAAACACCGGGGAGCTGTTTTTT. Protein product: CASSLEGGPNTGELFF.